The 21 T cell receptor beta chains below all came from one sample that was sequenced in a study of identical twins. TCRdb reprocessed the 5' RACE reads via MiXCR and lists one record per CDR3 protein. This sample carries 500,000 or so distinct CDR3 sequences, 14% of them seen once, and the ten largest clones take about 0.97%. These data also featured in a second study, about yellow fever vaccine responses in identical twins.

Sequenced sample: CD4+ T cells sorted from blood. These receptors were taken from a woman in her late teens or twenties in good health.

This clonotype appeared a few times. The chain is built from TRBV5-1 and TRBJ2-5, with TRBD2 matching over 9 bases. The CDR3 has 16 residues. The V gene's germline CDR1 is SGHRS and CDR2 YFSETQ. J was trimmed by 7 bases and V by 4 bases; bases with no gene match: 14. CDR3 sequence: CASSPIAGAVGGTQYF. In nucleotides, the CDR3 is TGCGCCAGCAGCCCAATAGCGGGGGCAGTCGGGGGGACCCAGTACTTC. Drawing the rest from reference TRBV5-1 and TRBJ2-5, the complete variable domain is KAGVTQTPRYLIKTRGQQVTLSCSPISGHRSVSWYQQTPGQGLQFLFEYFSETQRNKGNFPGRFSGRQFSNSRSEMNVSTLELGDSALYLCASSPIAGAVGGTQYFGPGTRLLVL.

This clonotype was detected only a few times. A read error is possible here, since a much larger clone lies one base away. V is TRBV29-1 and J is TRBJ1-5, with a weak D call TRBD1 (5 bases). CDR3 length: 12 amino acids. V lost 4 bases to trimming and J lost 2 bases, with 6 bases between them. Germline V gives CDR1 SQVTM, CDR2 ANQGSEA. Written as DNA, the CDR3 is TGCAGCGTTGGGGACGGCAATCAGCCCCAGCATTTT. This encodes CSVGDGNQPQHF. Looking up the rest from reference TRBV29-1 and TRBJ1-5 gives the full variable domain: SAVISQKPSRDICQRGTSLTIQCQVDSQVTMMFWYRQQPGQSLTLIATANQGSEATYESGFVIDKFPISRPNLTFSTLTVSNMSPEDSSIYLCSVGDGNQPQHFGDGTRLSIL.

A few counts support this clonotype. The chain has TRBV3-1 and TRBJ2-7; D is uncertain. Per germline, CDR1 LGHDT and CDR2 YNNKEL (reference sequence). Trimming took 4 bases from V and 2 from J, leaving 12 bases between them. This CDR3 is built from 14 residues. DNA for the CDR3: TGTGCCAGCAGCCCGAGAGCGAGCCCCTACGAGCAGTACTTC. It encodes CASSPRASPYEQYF.

This clonotype was recorded at least ten times. This chain uses TRBV29-1 with TRBJ2-5; the match to TRBD1 covers 11 bases. The CDR3 is 12 residues long. Trimming cost V 6 bases and J 9 bases; bases outside gene matches: 6. The germline V gene encodes CDR1 SQVTM and CDR2 ANQGSEA. The CDR3 region is CSVGGDRGAQYF. CDR3 in DNA: TGCAGCGTCGGGGGGGACAGGGGGGCCCAGTACTTC.

The chain is built from TRBV2 and TRBJ2-3; 13 nucleotides line up with TRBD2. Germline V gene data show CDR1 as SNHLY and CDR2 as FYNNEI. This CDR3 is 20 amino acids long. V dropped 6 bases and J dropped 2; count of bases not matched to a gene: 17. The CDR3 loop reads CASRSLSGLAGTTLTDTQYF. The CDR3 DNA reads TGTGCCAGCAGATCCTTGTCGGGACTAGCGGGGACTACACTCACAGATACGCAGTATTTT.

This clonotype came up a few times. The chain uses TRBV20-1 and TRBJ1-5; 9 positions match TRBD1. The CDR3 consists of 14 residues. The germline gives CDR1 DFQATT, CDR2 SNEGSKA (reference sequence). Trimming removed 4 bases from V and 5 bases from J; junction bases left unmatched: 6. Here the CDR3 DNA reads TGCAGTGCTAAGCCGGGACAGGGAGATCAGCCCCAGCATTTT. It translates to CSAKPGQGDQPQHF.

The sample holds a few counts of this clonotype. V is TRBV10-3 and J is TRBJ2-3; D is unclear. From germline, CDR1 is ENHRY and CDR2 SYGVKD. The CDR3 sequence is 14 residues long. V shed 6 bases and J shed 4 bases, with 14 bases lying between them. The CDR3: CAIRPDGWPDTQYF. The CDR3 region has the DNA TGTGCCATCAGACCGGACGGTTGGCCAGATACGCAGTATTTT.

The sample holds many counts of this clonotype. The genes are TRBV13 and TRBJ2-7; D not resolved. The CDR3 length is 12 residues. CDR1 PRHDT and CDR2 FYEKMQ come from the germline V gene (reference sequence). V lost 3 bases and J 6 bases, leaving 9 bases between the germline ends. The CDR3 nucleotides read TGTGCCAGCAGCTTGGACGGCCGCGAGCAGTACTTC. Residues: CASSLDGREQYF.

The chain couples TRBV6-6 to TRBJ2-5; weak D call: TRBD1 (5 bases). Between the trimmed V and J ends, which lost 4 bases and 3 bases, there was a span of 12 bases. The CDR3 has 14 amino acids. Germline lookup yields CDR1 MNHNY and CDR2 SVGAGI (reference sequence). The CDR3 reads CASSLPRDKETQYF. In nucleotides, the CDR3 is TGTGCCAGCAGTTTACCCAGGGATAAAGAGACCCAGTACTTC.

A few counts support this clonotype. This chain joins TRBV27 and TRBJ1-4, with 7 bases that match TRBD1. CDR3 length: 15 amino acids. V shed 6 bases and J 1 base; nucleotides not matched to a gene: 5. The germline gives CDR1 MNHEY, CDR2 SMNVEV (reference sequence). As DNA, the CDR3 is TGTGCCAGCAGGATCGCAGGGGGAACTAATGAAAAACTGTTTTTT. Protein product: CASRIAGGTNEKLFF.

This clonotype showed up many times. The CDR3 sequence is CASSLPVNEQFF. CDR3 coding DNA: TGTGCCAGCAGCTTACCCGTCAATGAGCAGTTCTTC. The chain is built from TRBV7-8 and TRBJ2-1; no reliable D call. Germline CDR1 SGHVS, CDR2 FQNEAQ. The CDR3 is 12 residues long. V was pared by 2 bases and J by 6 bases, with 5 bases between.

This sequence joins TRBV5-6 and TRBJ2-1; 11 bases are a match to TRBD2. Germline CDR1 reads SGHDT; CDR2 reads YYEEEE. CDR3 length equals 17 residues. The ends lost 4 bases at V and 8 bases at J; junction bases unmatched: 14. This chain's CDR3 is CASSPELAGGPGDEQFF. DNA of the CDR3: TGTGCCAGCAGCCCAGAGTTAGCGGGAGGGCCTGGGGATGAGCAGTTCTTC. Complete variable domain (other parts from reference TRBV5-6 and TRBJ2-1): DAGVTQSPTHLIKTRGQQVTLRCSPKSGHDTVSWYQQALGQGPQFIFQYYEEEERQRGNFPDRFSGHQFPNYSSELNVNALLLGDSALYLCASSPELAGGPGDEQFFGPGTRLTVL.

This clonotype has more than one count but fewer than ten. The rearrangement joins TRBV20-1 to TRBJ2-7; 7 bases agree with TRBD1. V was clipped by 3 bases and J by 2 bases; unmatched bases: 4. Germline V gives CDR1 DFQATT, CDR2 SNEGSKA (reference sequence). The CDR3 has 13 residues. CDR3 sequence: CSASRQGAYEQYF. The DNA of the CDR3 is TGCAGTGCTAGTAGACAGGGCGCCTACGAGCAGTACTTC.

This clonotype was seen only a few times. The rearrangement links TRBV6-2 or TRBV6-3 to TRBJ2-5; 15 bases are shared with TRBD2. With V trimmed by 6 bases and J by 5 bases, 10 bases remained unmatched. CDR3 length equals 17 residues. Germline loops: CDR1 MNHEY, CDR2 SVGEGT. CDR3 nucleotide sequence: TGTGCCAGCAGACTCAACCGGGGACTAGCGGGAGGTGAGACCCAGTACTTC. This gives the protein CASRLNRGLAGGETQYF.

The CDR3 coding sequence is TGTGCCAGCCGGGGTGTTCCGGGCAGCAGCCAGCCCCAGCATTTT. Encoded protein: CASRGVPGSSQPQHF. The V gene is TRBV2, the J gene TRBJ1-5; no clear D. From germline, CDR1 is SNHLY and CDR2 FYNNEI. The germline V and J ends were trimmed by 8 bases and 7 bases, with 21 bases remaining between them. The CDR3 contains 15 residues.

This chain joins TRBV12-3 or TRBV12-4 and TRBJ2-2, with D perhaps being TRBD1 or TRBD2 (5 bases each). The CDR3 totals 15 residues. With 3 bases removed from V and 5 bases from J, the gap between germline ends came to 13 bases. The CDR3 nucleotides read TGTGCCAGCAGTTTTGTCGGGGCTCGGACCGGGGAGCTGTTTTTT. Its protein product is CASSFVGARTGELFF.

This clonotype turned up a few times. The chain joins TRBV20-1 to TRBJ2-1; TRBD1 or TRBD2 may be the D gene (5 bases each). The germline V gene encodes CDR1 DFQATT and CDR2 SNEGSKA (reference sequence). This CDR3 comprises 12 residues. With 4 bases removed from V and 10 bases from J, the gap between germline ends came to 14 bases. In DNA, the CDR3 is TGCAGTGCTAAGGACCGGGGCAGAGAGCAGTTCTTC. Protein sequence: CSAKDRGREQFF.

This clonotype was counted between two and nine times. CDR3 in amino acids: CASGFSGGVNEQFF. The DNA for the CDR3 is TGTGCCAGCGGATTTAGCGGGGGGGTCAATGAGCAGTTCTTC. The rearrangement links TRBV11-3 to TRBJ2-1; 11 bases align to TRBD2. V shed 8 bases, J shed 6 bases, and the junction held 6 bases outside the gene matches. The CDR3 runs 14 residues. Germline loops: CDR1 SGHNT, CDR2 YENEEA.

The chain couples TRBV27 to TRBJ2-1; TRBD1 or TRBD2 may be the D gene (5 bases each). The CDR3 is made up of 11 amino acids. Looked up from germline, CDR1 is MNHEY and CDR2 is SMNVEV (reference sequence). The V and J ends lost 8 bases and 16 bases respectively, with 18 bases between them. The CDR3 DNA is TGTGCCAGCGGATGGGACCGAAGCGCATTCTTC. Translating gives CASGWDRSAFF.

This clonotype was seen at least ten times. The gene calls are TRBV24-1 and TRBJ2-3, with 9 bases aligning to TRBD1. The CDR3 has 14 residues. V trimming: 4 bases; J trimming: 3 bases; junction bases outside the gene matches: 1. Per the germline V gene, CDR1 is KGHDR and CDR2 is SFDVKD. The CDR3 sequence: CATSETGGTDTQYF. CDR3 nucleotides: TGTGCCACCAGTGAGACAGGGGGAACAGATACGCAGTATTTT.

The genes are TRBV27 and TRBJ2-2; D is uncertain. The CDR3 is 16 residues long. The germline V and J ends were trimmed by 2 bases and 2 bases, with 12 bases remaining between them. Looked up from germline, CDR1 is MNHEY and CDR2 is SMNVEV (reference sequence). The CDR3 sequence: CASSLRARVNTGELFF. In nucleotides, the CDR3 is TGTGCCAGCAGTTTAAGGGCCCGGGTCAACACCGGGGAGCTGTTTTTT.